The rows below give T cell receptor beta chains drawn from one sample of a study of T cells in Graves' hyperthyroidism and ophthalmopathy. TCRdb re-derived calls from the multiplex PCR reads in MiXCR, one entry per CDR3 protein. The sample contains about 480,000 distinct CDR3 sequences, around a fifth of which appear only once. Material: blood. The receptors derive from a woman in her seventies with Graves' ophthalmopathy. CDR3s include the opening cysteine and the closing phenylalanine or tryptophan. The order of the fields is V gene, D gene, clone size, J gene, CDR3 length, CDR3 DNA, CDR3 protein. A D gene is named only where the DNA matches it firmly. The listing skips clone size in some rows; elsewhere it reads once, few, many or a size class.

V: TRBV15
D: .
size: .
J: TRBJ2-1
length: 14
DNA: TGTGCCACCAGCAGTTCTAGGGGGGGAGAGACCCAGTTCTTC
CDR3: CATSSSRGGETQFF

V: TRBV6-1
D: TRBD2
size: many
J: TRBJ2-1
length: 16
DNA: TGTGCCAGCAGGGAGGGACTAGCGGGGGTATACAATGAGCAGTTCTTC
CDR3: CASREGLAGVYNEQFF

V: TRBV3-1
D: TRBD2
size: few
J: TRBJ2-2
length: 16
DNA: TGTGCCAGCAGCCAACAGCTAGCGGGAGGAACCGGGGAGCTGTTTTTT
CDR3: CASSQQLAGGTGELFF

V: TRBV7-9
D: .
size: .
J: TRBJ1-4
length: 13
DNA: TGTGCCAGCAGCCCGCGACAGGCCGAAAAACTGTTTTTT
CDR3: CASSPRQAEKLFF

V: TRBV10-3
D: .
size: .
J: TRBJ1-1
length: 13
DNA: TGTGCCACCAAATTAGGGAGGGAGACTGAAGCTTTCTTT
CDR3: CATKLGRETEAFF

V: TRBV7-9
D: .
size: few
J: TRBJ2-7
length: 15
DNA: TGTGCCAGCAGCCACCCACGGGACCTCACCTACGAGCAGTACTTC
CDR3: CASSHPRDLTYEQYF

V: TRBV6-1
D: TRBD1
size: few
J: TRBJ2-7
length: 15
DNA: TGTGCCAGCAGGATAATGGGACAGTCCGCCTACGAGCAGTACTTC
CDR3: CASRIMGQSAYEQYF

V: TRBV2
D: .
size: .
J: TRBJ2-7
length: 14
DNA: TGTGCCAGCAGTGATGATGGGGAAACCTACGAGCAGTACTTC
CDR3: CASSDDGETYEQYF

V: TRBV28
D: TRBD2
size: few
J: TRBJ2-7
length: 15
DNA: TGTGCCAGCAGTTTATCGGGACTAAGTGGTGTCGAGCAGTACTTC
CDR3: CASSLSGLSGVEQYF

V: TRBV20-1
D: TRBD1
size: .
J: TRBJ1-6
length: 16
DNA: TGCAGTGCATCCTATACCGGGACAGGCCATAATTCACCCCTCCACTTT
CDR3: CSASYTGTGHNSPLHF

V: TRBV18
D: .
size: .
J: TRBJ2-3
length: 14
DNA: TGTGCCAGCTCACCGGATTATCGCACAGATACGCAGTATTTT
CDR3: CASSPDYRTDTQYF

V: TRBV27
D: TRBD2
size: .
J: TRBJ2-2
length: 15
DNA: TGTGCCAGCACCAACGTCGCGGGAGGCACCGGGGAGCTGTTTTTT
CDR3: CASTNVAGGTGELFF

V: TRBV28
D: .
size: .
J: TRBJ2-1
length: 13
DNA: TGTGCCAGCAGTCCCGGCGGGATCGCTGGACAGTTCTTC
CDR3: CASSPGGIAGQFF

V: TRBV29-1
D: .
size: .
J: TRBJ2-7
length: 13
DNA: TGCAGCGTTGAATTGGGGGGCAGTGGGGAGCAGTACTTC
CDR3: CSVELGGSGEQYF

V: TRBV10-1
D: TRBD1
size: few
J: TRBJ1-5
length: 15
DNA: TGCGCCAGCATCGGGTTCGGACAGGGAAATCAGCCCCAGCATTTT
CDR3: CASIGFGQGNQPQHF

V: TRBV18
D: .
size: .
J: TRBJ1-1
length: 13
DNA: TGTGCCAGCTCTCATGATTTGAACACTGAAGCTTTCTTT
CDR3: CASSHDLNTEAFF

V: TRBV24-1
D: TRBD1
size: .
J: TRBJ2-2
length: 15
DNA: TGTGCCACCAGAGCGAGGACAGGGGAATCCGGGGAGCTGTTTTTT
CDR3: CATRARTGESGELFF

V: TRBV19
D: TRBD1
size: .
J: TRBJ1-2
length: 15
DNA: TGTGCCAGTAGTTCAACCGGGACAGGGTGGTATGGCTACACCTTC
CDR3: CASSSTGTGWYGYTF

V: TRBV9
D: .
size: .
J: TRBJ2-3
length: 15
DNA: TGTGCCAGCTCACCACCTCGGCCCGGTCCAGATACGCAGTATTTT
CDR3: CASSPPRPGPDTQYF

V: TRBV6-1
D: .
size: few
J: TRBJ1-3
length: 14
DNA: TGTGCCAGCAGCCTAGGGTCTACTGGAAACACCATATATTTT
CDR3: CASSLGSTGNTIYF

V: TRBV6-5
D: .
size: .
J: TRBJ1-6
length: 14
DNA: TGTGCCAGCAGTTATGGGGGTGGGAATTCACCCCTCCACTTT
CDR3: CASSYGGGNSPLHF

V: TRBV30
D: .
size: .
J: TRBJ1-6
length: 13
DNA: TGTGCCTGGATGGGTCAGCGGAATTCACCCCTCCACTTT
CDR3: CAWMGQRNSPLHF

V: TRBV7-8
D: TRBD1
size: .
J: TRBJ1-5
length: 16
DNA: TGTGCCAGCAGCCTCGCCGGGACAGGGGCACATCAGCCCCAGCATTTT
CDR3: CASSLAGTGAHQPQHF

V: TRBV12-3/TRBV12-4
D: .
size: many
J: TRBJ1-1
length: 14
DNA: TGTGCCAGCAGTTTAATAGGGGGAAACACTGAAGCTTTCTTT
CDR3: CASSLIGGNTEAFF

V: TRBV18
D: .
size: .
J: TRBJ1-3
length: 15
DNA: TGTGCCAGCTCACCTTTCTCGGCCTCTGGAAACACCATATATTTT
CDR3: CASSPFSASGNTIYF

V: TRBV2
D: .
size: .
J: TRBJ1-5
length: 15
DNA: TGTGCCAGCAGTGAAGCGAGATATGGCAATCAGCCCCAGCATTTT
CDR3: CASSEARYGNQPQHF

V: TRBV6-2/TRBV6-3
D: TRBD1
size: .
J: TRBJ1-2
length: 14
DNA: TGTGCCAGCAGTTACTCTGGGACAGCCTATGGCTACACCTTC
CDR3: CASSYSGTAYGYTF

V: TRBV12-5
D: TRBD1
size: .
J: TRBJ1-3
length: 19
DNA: TGTGCTAGTGGCCCGACGACAGGGGGCGTTCTGGAAAATGGAAACACCATATATTTT
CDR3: CASGPTTGGVLENGNTIYF

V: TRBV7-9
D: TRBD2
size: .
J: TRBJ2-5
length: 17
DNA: TGTGCCAGCAGCTTACTAGCGGGGCCACCGGCGGGAGAGACCCAGTACTTC
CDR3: CASSLLAGPPAGETQYF

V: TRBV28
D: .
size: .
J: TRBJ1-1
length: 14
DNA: TGTGCCAGCATCTCTCGGGAGGAGTTGATTGAAGCTTTCTTT
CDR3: CASISREELIEAFF

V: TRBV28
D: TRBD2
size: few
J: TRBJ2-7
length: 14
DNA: TGTGCCAGCATCTTGGGGGGGAAACCCTACGAGCAGTACTTC
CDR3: CASILGGKPYEQYF

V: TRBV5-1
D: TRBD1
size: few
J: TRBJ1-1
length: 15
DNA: TGCGCCAGCAGCTTGGGGGACAGGGATAACACTGAAGCTTTCTTT
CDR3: CASSLGDRDNTEAFF

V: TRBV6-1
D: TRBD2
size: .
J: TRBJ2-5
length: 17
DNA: TGTGCCAGCAGTAAAGGACTAGCGGGAGGCACCAAAGAGACCCAGTACTTC
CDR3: CASSKGLAGGTKETQYF

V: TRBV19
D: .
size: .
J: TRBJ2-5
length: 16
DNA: TGTGCCAGTCCCCTGGGCCGGGGCAGGTCGCAAGAGACCCAGTACTTC
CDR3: CASPLGRGRSQETQYF

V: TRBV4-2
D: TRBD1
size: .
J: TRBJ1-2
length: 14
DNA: TGTGCCAGCAGCCTATCGGACAGGGTCTATGGCTACACCTTC
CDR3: CASSLSDRVYGYTF

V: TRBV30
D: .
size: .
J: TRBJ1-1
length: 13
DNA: TGTGCCTGGAGTCGGGTAAGTTCGACTGAAGCTTTCTTT
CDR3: CAWSRVSSTEAFF

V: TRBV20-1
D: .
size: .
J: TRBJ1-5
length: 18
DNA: TGCAGTGCCATCATGGGCCGAGACCTTAGACATGGCAATCAGCCCCAGCATTTT
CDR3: CSAIMGRDLRHGNQPQHF

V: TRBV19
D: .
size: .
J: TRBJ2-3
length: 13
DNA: TGTGCCAGTATTGGGAGGTTCACAGATACGCAGTATTTT
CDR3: CASIGRFTDTQYF

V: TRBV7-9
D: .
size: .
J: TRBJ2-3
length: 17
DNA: TGTGCCGGCAGCCCCAGGAGGGGGCCGAGGAGCACAGATACGCAGTATTTT
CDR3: CAGSPRRGPRSTDTQYF

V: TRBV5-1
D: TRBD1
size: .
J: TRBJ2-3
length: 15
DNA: TGCGCCAGCAGCGCCTCCGGGACAGGGCCGTATACGCAGTATTTT
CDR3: CASSASGTGPYTQYF

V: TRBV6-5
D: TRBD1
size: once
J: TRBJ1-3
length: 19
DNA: TGTGCCAGCAGTTACGTGTTTGGGACAGGGGAATTTTTTGGAAACACCATATATTTT
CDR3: CASSYVFGTGEFFGNTIYF

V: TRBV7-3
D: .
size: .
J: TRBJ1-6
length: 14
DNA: TGTGCCAGCAGCTTAACGGCGGGGAATTCACCCCTCCACTTT
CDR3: CASSLTAGNSPLHF

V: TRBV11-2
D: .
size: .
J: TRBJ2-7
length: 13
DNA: TGTGCCAGCAGCTCGGGCGGGACCTACGAGCAGTACTTC
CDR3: CASSSGGTYEQYF

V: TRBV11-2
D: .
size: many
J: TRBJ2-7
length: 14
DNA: TGTGCCAGCAGCTTCCGGGCGAGCTCCTACGAGCAGTACTTC
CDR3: CASSFRASSYEQYF

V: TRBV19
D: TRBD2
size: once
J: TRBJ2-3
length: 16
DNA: TGTGCCAGTATCGCCGGGCTAGCGGAATACACAGATACGCAGTATTTT
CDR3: CASIAGLAEYTDTQYF